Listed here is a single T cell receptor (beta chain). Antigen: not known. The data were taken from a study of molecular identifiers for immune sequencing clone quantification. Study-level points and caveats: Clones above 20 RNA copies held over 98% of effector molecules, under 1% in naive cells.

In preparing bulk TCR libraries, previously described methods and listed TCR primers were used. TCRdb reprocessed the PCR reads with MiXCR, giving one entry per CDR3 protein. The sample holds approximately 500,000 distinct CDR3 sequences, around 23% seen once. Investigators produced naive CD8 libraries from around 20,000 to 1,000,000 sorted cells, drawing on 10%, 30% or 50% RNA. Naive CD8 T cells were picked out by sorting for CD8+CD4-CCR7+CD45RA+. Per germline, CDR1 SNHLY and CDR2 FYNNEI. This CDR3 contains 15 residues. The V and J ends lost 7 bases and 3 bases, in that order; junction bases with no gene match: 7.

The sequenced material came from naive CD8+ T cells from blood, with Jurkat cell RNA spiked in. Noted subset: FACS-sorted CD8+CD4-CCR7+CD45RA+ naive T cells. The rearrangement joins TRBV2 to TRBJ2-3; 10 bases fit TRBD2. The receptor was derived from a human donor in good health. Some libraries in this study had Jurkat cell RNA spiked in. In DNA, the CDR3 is TGTGCCAGCACTATAGCGGGGGGAAGGACAGATACGCAGTATTTT. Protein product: CASTIAGGRTDTQYF.